The 12 T cell receptor beta chains below come from one sample, sequenced in a study of cytomegalovirus exposure and HLA in healthy donors. Use of 60 Vbeta and 13 Jbeta primers characterized the PCR. Sequencing used immunoSEQ multiplex PCR; TCRdb keeps in-frame clones, though not all of them. Of about 82,000 clones listed, approximately 79% were seen once; the top ten hold about an eighth. Sequenced sample: PBMCs. Receptor source: a human donor in good health.

The chain combines TRBV2 with TRBJ1-5; 9 bases map to TRBD1. The CDR3 is 14 residues long. The germline gives CDR1 SNHLY, CDR2 FYNNEI. J gave up 7 bases and V 6 bases, and 7 bases lay outside the gene matches. Here the CDR3 reads CASSGTGNIQPQHF. As DNA, the CDR3 is TGTGCCAGCAGCGGGACAGGGAATATACAGCCCCAGCATTTT.

This clone was seen only once. This chain links TRBV19 with TRBJ1-3; 7 bases align to TRBD1. The V gene's germline CDR1 is LNHDA and CDR2 SQIVND (reference sequence). V was clipped by 4 bases and J by 0 bases; unmatched bases: 3. The CDR3 consists of 15 residues. CDR3 in amino acids: CASSNRDSSGNTIYF. In DNA, the CDR3 is TGTGCCAGTAGTAACAGGGACAGCTCTGGAAACACCATATATTTT.

The CDR3 DNA follows: TGTGCCAGCAGCGCCACCGACAGGTGGAACACTGAAGCTTTCTTT. Residues: CASSATDRWNTEAFF. The gene calls are TRBV9 and TRBJ1-1; D may be TRBD1 (6 bases). The ends were cut back, 3 bases at V and 1 base at J, with 13 bases in the middle. The CDR3 consists of 15 residues. The germline V gene encodes CDR1 SGDLS and CDR2 YYNGEE.

The V gene is TRBV7-2, the J gene TRBJ2-3, with 8 nucleotides matching TRBD2. The germline gives CDR1 SGHTA, CDR2 FQGNSA. The CDR3 length is 14 residues. The V segment lost 9 bases and the J segment 3 bases; nucleotides outside the gene matches: 8. The CDR3 sequence: CASNPGLVTDTQYF. CDR3 nucleotide sequence: TGTGCCAGTAACCCGGGACTAGTTACAGATACGCAGTATTTT. The full variable domain, in which reference TRBV7-2 and TRBJ2-3 provide the parts outside the CDR3, is GAGVSQSPSNKVTEKGKDVELRCDPISGHTALYWYRQSLGQGLEFLIYFQGNSAPDKSGLPSDRFSAERTGGSVSTLTIQRTQQEDSAVYLCASNPGLVTDTQYFGPGTRLTVL.

The rearrangement links TRBV6-5 to TRBJ1-2, with D perhaps TRBD1 (5 bases). Germline CDR1 is MNHEY and CDR2 is SVGAGI. V lost 5 bases and J lost 0, with 13 bases in between. The CDR3 length is 15 residues. The CDR3 bases are TGTGCCAGCAGTAGAGACAGTCGCCCTAACTATGGCTACACCTTC. This encodes CASSRDSRPNYGYTF.

The chain recombines TRBV18 with TRBJ1-3, with D perhaps matching TRBD1 (6 bases). The CDR3 loop spans 17 amino acids. V gave up 2 bases and J gave up 1 base, with 15 bases separating them. The germline V gene has CDR1 KGHSH and CDR2 LQKENI. CDR3 nucleotide sequence: TGTGCCAGCTCACCAGCTCCATTGGGGGCGTCTGGAAACACCATATATTTT. Residues: CASSPAPLGASGNTIYF.

This sequence joins TRBV11-2 and TRBJ2-3; D not resolved. V was trimmed by 5 bases and J by 3 bases, leaving 12 bases between them. Germline CDR1 reads SGHAT; CDR2 reads FQNNGV. The CDR3 spans 14 residues. The CDR3 sequence: CASSRLEVTDTQYF. The CDR3 nucleotides are TGTGCCAGCAGCCGATTAGAAGTAACAGATACGCAGTATTTT.

The sample holds one count of this clone. The gene calls are TRBV11-2 and TRBJ1-3; unclear D gene. The V gene's germline CDR1 is SGHAT and CDR2 FQNNGV. V was shortened by 0 bases and J by 8 bases, with 8 bases between the two germline ends. CDR3 length: 13 amino acids. The CDR3 DNA follows: TGTGCCAGCAGCTTAGATCAGTTGGACACCATATATTTT. Translated: CASSLDQLDTIYF.

This chain joins TRBV7-6 and TRBJ2-7; weak D call: TRBD1 (6 bases). Germline CDR1 and CDR2: SGHVS and FNYEAQ. This CDR3 has 14 residues. V lost 1 base, J lost 7 bases, and 14 bases lay in between. The CDR3 DNA sequence: TGTGCCAGCAGCTTAGGGACTCCTACAGGGGAGCAGTACTTC. It yields the protein CASSLGTPTGEQYF.

Only a few counts were recorded for this clone. This chain links TRBV10-1 with TRBJ1-2; D is unresolved. V shed 6 bases and J shed 8 bases, with 16 bases lying between them. The length of the CDR3 is 13 residues. Germline V lookup: CDR1 WNHNN, CDR2 SYGVQD (reference sequence). The CDR3 spells CASSDSKRLGYTF. The CDR3 DNA follows: TGCGCCAGCAGCGACTCGAAGCGGCTGGGCTACACCTTC.

The chain carries TRBV27 and TRBJ2-7; 9 positions agree with TRBD1. V trimming: 2 bases; J trimming: 3 bases; junction bases outside the gene matches: 2. Germline V gene sequence: CDR1 MNHEY, CDR2 SMNVEV (reference sequence). The CDR3 length is 14 residues. CDR3 coding DNA: TGTGCCAGCAGTTTAATGGGACAGGGCTACGAGCAGTACTTC. Protein sequence: CASSLMGQGYEQYF.

This clone was detected once. The chain is built from TRBV5-5 and TRBJ1-5; D is unclear. Germline V gene data show CDR1 as SGHKS and CDR2 as YYEKEE (reference sequence). CDR3 length equals 14 residues. Deletions cut 0 bases from V and 4 bases from J, with 8 bases between. CDR3: CASSLGRGNQPQHF. Written as DNA, the CDR3 is TGTGCCAGCAGCTTGGGGCGGGGAAATCAGCCCCAGCATTTT.